The T cell receptor (beta chain) described here comes from a study of blood T cell repertoires in COVID-19. Study as a whole: T cells, B-cell-depleted T cells, or PBMCs supplied cDNA or gDNA.

Authors' methods: The authors estimated nucleated cell counts from reference gene primer amplification. TCRdb's table, derived via immunoSEQ multiplex PCR, lists solely in-frame clones and lacks some. V and J calls and clone size are those listed in that table; D and trimming were worked out from the DNA. The repertoire holds roughly 410,000 clones, with approximately 91% as singletons. Patients in Seattle were enrolled during active infection, then followed longitudinally. Germline V gene sequence: CDR1 MNHEY, CDR2 SMNVEV (reference sequence). V shed 5 bases and J 7 bases; nucleotides not matched to a gene: 3. This CDR3 region has 14 residues.

V and J are TRBV27 and TRBJ2-1, with 12 bases matching TRBD2. Sequencing was done on a sample of peripheral blood. This clonotype originated in a woman in her thirties or forties with COVID-19, enrolled during active disease. The CDR3 DNA follows: TGTGCCAGCAGTAGACTAGCGGGAGTGAATGAGCAGTTCTTC. This codes for CASSRLAGVNEQFF.